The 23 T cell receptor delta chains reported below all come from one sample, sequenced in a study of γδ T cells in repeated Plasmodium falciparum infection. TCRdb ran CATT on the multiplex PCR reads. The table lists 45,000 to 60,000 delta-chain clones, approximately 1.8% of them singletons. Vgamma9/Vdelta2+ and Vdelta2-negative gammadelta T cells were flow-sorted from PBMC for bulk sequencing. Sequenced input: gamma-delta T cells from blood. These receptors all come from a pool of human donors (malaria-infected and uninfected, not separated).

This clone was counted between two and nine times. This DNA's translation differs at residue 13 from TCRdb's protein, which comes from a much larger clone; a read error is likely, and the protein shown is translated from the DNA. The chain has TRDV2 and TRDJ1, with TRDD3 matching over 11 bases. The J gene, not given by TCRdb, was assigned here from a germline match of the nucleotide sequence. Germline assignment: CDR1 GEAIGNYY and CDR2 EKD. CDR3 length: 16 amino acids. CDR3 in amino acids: CACDLLGDRYTDELIF. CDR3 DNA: TGTGCCTGTGACTTACTGGGGGATAGGTACACCGATGAACTCATCTTT.

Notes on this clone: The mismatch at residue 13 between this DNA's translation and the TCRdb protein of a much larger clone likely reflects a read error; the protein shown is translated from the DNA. CDR3 sequence (DNA): TGTGCTCTTGGGGCGCTCCCGGTACTGGGACCCGATAGACTCATCTTT. It is translated as CALGALPVLGPDRLIF. The gene calls are TRDV1 and TRDJ1; possibly TRDD3 for D (6 bases). In the absence of a J gene in TCRdb, the DNA was matched to germline to assign it here. The germline V gene has CDR1 TSWWSYY and CDR2 QGS. This CDR3 has 16 amino acids.

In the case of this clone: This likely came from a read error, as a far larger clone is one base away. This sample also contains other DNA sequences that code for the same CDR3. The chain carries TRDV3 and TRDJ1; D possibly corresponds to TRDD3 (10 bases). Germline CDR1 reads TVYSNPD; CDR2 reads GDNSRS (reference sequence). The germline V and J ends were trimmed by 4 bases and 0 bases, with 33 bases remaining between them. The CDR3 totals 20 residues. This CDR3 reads CASSPSYDTFTGGYTDKLIF. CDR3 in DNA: TGTGCCTCCAGCCCTTCCTACGATACGTTTACTGGGGGATACACCGATAAACTCATCTTT.

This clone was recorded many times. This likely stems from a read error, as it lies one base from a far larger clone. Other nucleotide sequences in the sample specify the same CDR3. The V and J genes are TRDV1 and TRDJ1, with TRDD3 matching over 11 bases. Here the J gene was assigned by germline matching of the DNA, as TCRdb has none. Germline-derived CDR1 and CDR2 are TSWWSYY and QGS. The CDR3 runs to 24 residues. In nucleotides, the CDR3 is TGTGCTCTCGGGGAAACTGCGGTTCGGAATGACCTAATCGTACTGGGGGATAATCACGATAAACTCATCTTT. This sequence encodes CALGETAVRNDLIVLGDNHDKLIF.

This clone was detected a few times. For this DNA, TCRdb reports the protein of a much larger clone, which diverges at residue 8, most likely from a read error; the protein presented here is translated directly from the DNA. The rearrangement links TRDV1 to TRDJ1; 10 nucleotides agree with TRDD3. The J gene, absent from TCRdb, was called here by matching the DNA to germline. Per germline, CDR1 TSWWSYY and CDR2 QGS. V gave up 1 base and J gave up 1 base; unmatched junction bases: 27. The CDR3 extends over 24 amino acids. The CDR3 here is CALGEPGRLPQTYWGIRGTDKLIF. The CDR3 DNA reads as TGTGCTCTTGGGGAACCGGGTAGGCTTCCTCAAACGTACTGGGGGATTAGGGGCACCGATAAACTCATCTTT.

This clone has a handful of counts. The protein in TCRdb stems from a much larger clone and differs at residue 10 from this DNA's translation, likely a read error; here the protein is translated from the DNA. The CDR3 sequence: CAFKSVLAWRIRLWTDKLIF. The CDR3 DNA sequence: TGTGCCTTTAAGTCAGTCCTAGCCTGGAGGATACGGTTGTGGACCGATAAACTCATCTTT. The rearrangement uses TRDV3 and TRDJ1, with TRDD3 identical over 7 bases. TCRdb does not report a J gene; here it was assigned by matching the DNA to germline references. J gave up 2 bases and V 1 base, and 25 bases lay outside the gene matches. This CDR3 is 20 amino acids long. CDR1 is TVYSNPD, CDR2 GDNSRS, per germline (reference sequence).

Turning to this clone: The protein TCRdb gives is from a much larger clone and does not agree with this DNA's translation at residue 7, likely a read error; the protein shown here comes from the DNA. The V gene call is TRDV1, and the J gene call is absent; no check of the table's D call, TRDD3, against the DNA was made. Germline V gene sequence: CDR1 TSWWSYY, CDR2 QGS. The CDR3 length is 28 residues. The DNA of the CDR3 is TGTGCTCTTGGGGAACTAGCCCCCAGATACCTTCCCGTCAACCAAACTGGGGGATACTCAAGTCAAAAATGGGTGCTCATCTTT. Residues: CALGELAPRYLPVNQTGGYSSQKWVLIF.

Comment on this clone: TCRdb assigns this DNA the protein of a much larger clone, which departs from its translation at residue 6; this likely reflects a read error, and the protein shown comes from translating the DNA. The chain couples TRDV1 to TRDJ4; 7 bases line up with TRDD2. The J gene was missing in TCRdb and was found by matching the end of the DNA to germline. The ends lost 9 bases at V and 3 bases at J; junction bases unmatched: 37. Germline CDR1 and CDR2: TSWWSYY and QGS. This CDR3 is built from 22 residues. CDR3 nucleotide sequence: TGTGCTCTGCTCCCTGCCCCGTTCCTACGATTCTCTAACGCCAGGTCCCCAGGACCCCTGATCTTT. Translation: CALLPAPFLRFSNARSPGPLIF.

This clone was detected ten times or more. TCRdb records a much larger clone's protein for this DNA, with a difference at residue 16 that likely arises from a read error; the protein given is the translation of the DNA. In DNA form, the CDR3 reads TGTGCCTGTGACACCTTCCCGGCTCTGGGGGATCCTTTCACCGATGAACTCATCTTT. Protein product: CACDTFPALGDPFTDELIF. V is TRDV2 and J is TRDJ1; TRDD3 matches at 9 bases. Germline matching of the DNA provided the J gene here, since TCRdb leaves it blank. This CDR3 has 19 residues. Germline V gives CDR1 GEAIGNYY, CDR2 EKD.

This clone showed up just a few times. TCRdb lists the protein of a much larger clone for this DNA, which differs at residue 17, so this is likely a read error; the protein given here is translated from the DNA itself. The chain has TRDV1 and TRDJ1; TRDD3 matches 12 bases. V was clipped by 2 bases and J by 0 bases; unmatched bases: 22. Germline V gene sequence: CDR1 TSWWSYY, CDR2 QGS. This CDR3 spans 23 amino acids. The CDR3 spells CALGEDLPPGYWGIPGYTDKLIF. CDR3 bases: TGTGCTCTTGGGGAAGACCTACCCCCGGGGTACTGGGGGATACCCGGATACACCGATAAACTCATCTTT.

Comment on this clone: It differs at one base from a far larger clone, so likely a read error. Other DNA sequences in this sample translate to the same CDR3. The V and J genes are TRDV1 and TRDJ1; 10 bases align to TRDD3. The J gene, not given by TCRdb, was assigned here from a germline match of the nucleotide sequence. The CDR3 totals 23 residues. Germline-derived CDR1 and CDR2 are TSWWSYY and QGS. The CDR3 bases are TGTGCCCTTGGGGACAAAGCCCCGGCATGGGGGATACTCCTCTTAGGACCTCTCCCTAAACTCATCTTT. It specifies CALGDKAPAWGILLLGPLPKLIF.

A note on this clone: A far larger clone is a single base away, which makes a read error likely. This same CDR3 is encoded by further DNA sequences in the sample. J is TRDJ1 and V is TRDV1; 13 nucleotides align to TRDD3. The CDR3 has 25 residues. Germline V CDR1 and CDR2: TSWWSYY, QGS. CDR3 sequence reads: CALGELQSSYTKTGGYASSPDKLIF. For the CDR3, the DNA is TGTGCTCTTGGGGAACTACAGTCTTCCTACACAAAAACTGGGGGATACGCGTCCTCCCCCGATAAACTCATCTTC.

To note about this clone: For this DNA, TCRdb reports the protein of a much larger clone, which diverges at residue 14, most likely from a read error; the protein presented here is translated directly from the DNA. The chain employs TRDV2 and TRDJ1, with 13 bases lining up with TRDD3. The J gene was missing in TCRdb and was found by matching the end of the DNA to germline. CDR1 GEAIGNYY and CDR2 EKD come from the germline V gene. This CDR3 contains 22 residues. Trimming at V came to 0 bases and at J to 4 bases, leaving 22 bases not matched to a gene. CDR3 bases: TGTGCCTGTGACACCGTCTTAACTGGGGGATACGCTAAGGAAAAGCATAGCGATAAACTCATCTTT. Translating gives CACDTVLTGGYAKEKHSDKLIF.

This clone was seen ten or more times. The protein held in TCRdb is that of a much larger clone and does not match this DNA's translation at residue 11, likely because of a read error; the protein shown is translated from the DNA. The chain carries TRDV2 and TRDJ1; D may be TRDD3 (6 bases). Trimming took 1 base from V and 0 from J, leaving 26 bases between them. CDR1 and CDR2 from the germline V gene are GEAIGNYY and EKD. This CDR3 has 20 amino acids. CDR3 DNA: TGTGCCTGTGACACGCATCCCCGAATGCTGAGGGATAGGTACACCGATAAACTCATCTTT. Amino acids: CACDTHPRMLRDRYTDKLIF.

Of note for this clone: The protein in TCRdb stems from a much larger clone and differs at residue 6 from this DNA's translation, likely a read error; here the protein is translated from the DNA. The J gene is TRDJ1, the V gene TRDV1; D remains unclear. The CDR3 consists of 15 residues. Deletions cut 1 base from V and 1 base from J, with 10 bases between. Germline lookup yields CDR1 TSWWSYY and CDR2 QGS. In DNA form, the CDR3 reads TGTGCTCTTGGGGAACCAAGGTCTATCACCGATAAACTCATCTTT. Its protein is CALGEPRSITDKLIF.

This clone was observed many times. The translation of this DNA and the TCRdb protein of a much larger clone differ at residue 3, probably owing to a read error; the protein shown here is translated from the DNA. CDR3: CAYRRPSSKGLYWGTGYDKLIF. The CDR3, as DNA: TGTGCCTATCGAAGGCCTTCCTCAAAGGGCCTGTACTGGGGGACCGGATACGATAAACTCATCTTT. The rearrangement joins TRDV3 to TRDJ1, with 9 nucleotides matching TRDD3. As TCRdb names no J gene, one was assigned here on the basis of a DNA match to germline. Germline values: CDR1 TVYSNPD, CDR2 GDNSRS (reference sequence). The CDR3 runs to 22 residues. Trimming removed 4 bases from V and 4 bases from J; junction bases left unmatched: 34.

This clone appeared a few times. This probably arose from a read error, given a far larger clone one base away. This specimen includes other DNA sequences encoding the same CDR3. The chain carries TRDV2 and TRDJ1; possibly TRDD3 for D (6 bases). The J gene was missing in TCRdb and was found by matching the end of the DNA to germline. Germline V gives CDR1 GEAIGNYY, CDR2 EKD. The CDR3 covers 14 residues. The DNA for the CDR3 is TGCGCCTGTGACCAACTGGGTTACACCGATAAACTCATCTTT. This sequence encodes CACDQLGYTDKLIF.

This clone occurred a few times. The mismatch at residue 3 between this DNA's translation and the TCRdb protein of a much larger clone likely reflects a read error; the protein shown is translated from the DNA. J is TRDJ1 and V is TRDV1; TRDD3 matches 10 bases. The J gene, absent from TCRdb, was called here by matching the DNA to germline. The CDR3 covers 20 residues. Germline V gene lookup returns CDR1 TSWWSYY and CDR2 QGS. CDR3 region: CAFGERPPRWGIYSTDKLIF. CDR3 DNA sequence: TGTGCTTTTGGGGAACGACCCCCCCGCTGGGGGATATATTCCACCGATAAACTCATCTTT.

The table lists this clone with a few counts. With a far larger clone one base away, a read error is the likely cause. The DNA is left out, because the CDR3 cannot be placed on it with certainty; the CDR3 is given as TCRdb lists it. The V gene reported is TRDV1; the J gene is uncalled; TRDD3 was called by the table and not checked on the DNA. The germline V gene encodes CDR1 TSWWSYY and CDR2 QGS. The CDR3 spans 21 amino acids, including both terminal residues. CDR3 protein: CALGDPSPYWGIGSRLDKLIF.

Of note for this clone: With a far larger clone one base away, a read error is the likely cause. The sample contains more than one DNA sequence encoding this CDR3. DNA of the CDR3: TGTGCCTCCACAATCACTCCTTCACCTCGGCGACGTCTGGCCAGACCCCTGATCTTT. Translated, it gives CASTITPSPRRRLARPLIF. The chain carries TRDV3 and TRDJ4, with a possible D match to TRDD2 (5 bases). TCRdb carries no J gene annotation; the J gene was assigned here by matching the DNA with germline. Per the germline V gene, CDR1 is TVYSNPD and CDR2 is GDNSRS (reference sequence). The V gene lost 4 bases and the J gene lost 0 bases, with 33 bases spanning the gap. This CDR3 comprises 19 residues.

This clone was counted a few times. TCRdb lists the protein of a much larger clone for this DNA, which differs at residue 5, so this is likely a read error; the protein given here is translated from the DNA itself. CDR3 sequence reads: CALGGQNPSNPLLYWGIREGGSTDKLIF. CDR3 in DNA: TGTGCTCTTGGGGGACAGAACCCCTCAAACCCTCTTTTATACTGGGGGATACGCGAGGGAGGGAGCACCGATAAACTCATCTTT. The chain is built from TRDV1 and TRDJ1, with TRDD3 identical over 13 bases. The J gene, absent from TCRdb, was called here by matching the DNA to germline. Germline assignment: CDR1 TSWWSYY and CDR2 QGS. Trimming took 4 bases from V and 1 from J; bases not matched to a gene: 39. There are 28 residues in the CDR3.

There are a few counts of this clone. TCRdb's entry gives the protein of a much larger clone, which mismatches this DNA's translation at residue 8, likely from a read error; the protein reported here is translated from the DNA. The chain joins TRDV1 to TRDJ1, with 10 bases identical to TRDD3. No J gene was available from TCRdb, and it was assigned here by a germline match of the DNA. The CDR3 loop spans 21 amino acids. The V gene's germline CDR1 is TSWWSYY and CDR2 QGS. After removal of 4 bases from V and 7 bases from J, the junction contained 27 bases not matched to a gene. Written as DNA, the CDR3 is TGTGCTCTTGGGGGCGGGGCCCTCCATCTATACTGGGGGATTCGTGCCCCTAAACTCATCTTT. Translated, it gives CALGGGALHLYWGIRAPKLIF.

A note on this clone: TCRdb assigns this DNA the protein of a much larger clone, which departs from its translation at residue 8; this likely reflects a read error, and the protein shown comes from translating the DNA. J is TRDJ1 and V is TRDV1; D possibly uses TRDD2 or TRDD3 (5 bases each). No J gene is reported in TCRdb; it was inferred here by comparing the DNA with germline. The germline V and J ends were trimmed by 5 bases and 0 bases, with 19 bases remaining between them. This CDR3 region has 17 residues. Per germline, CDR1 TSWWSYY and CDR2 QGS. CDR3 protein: CALGPPGGLPYTDKLIF. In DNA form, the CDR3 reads TGTGCTCTTGGGCCCCCGGGGGGCCTACCGTACACCGATAAACTCATCTTT.